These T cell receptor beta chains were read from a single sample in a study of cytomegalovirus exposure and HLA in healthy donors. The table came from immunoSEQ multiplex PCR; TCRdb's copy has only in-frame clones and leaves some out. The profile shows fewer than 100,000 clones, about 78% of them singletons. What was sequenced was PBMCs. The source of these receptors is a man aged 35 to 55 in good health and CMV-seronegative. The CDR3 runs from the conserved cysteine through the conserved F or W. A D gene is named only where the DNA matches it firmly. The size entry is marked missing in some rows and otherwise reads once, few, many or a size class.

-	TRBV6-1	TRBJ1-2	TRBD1	CASSETTGGVYGYTF	TGTGCCAGCAGTGAGACGACAGGGGGTGTCTATGGCTACACCTTC
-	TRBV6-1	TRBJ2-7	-	CASSELAPVEQYF	TGTGCCAGCAGTGAACTGGCCCCCGTTGAGCAGTACTTC
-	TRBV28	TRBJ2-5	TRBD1	CASSPNRDRGTQYF	TGTGCCAGCAGTCCGAACCGGGACAGGGGGACCCAGTACTTC
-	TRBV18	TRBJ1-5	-	CASEEGVGQPQHF	TGTGCCAGCGAAGAAGGGGTAGGGCAGCCCCAGCATTTT
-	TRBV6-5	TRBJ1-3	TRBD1	CASSFGTEIGNTIYF	TGTGCCAGCAGTTTCGGGACAGAGATTGGAAACACCATATATTTT
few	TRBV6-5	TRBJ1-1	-	CASTSPVHPEAFF	TGTGCCAGCACGTCCCCAGTCCACCCTGAAGCTTTCTTT
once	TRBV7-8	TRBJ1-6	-	CASSFLNSPLHF	TGTGCCAGCAGCTTCCTCAATTCACCCCTCCACTTT
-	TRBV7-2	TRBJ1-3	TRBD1	CASSLRGQSGNTIYF	TGTGCCAGCAGCTTGAGGGGACAGTCTGGAAACACCATATATTTT
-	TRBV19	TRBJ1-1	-	CASREETEAFF	TGTGCCAGTAGGGAGGAGACTGAAGCTTTCTTT
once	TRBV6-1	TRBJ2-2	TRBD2	CASSEAASGNLELFF	TGTGCCAGCAGTGAAGCGGCTAGCGGGAATTTAGAGCTGTTTTTT
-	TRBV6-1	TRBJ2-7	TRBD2	CATSLAGGNYEQYF	TGTGCCACATCCTTAGCGGGGGGGAATTACGAGCAGTACTTC
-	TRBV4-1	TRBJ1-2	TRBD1	CASSPRGDRGRGYGYTF	TGCGCCAGCAGCCCCAGAGGGGACAGGGGGCGCGGATATGGCTACACCTTC
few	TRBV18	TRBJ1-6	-	CASSPKQDVRNSPLHF	TGTGCCAGCTCACCGAAACAGGATGTGCGGAATTCACCCCTCCACTTT
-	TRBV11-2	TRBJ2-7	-	CASSLRGPNPYEQYF	TGTGCCAGCAGCTTACGTGGGCCCAATCCCTACGAGCAGTACTTC
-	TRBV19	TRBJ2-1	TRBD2	CASSRNTGTSNEQFF	TGTGCCAGTAGCAGAAATACCGGGACTAGCAATGAGCAGTTCTTC
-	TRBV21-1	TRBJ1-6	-	CASSKGVNRDSPLHF	TGTGCCAGCAGCAAAGGGGTGAACAGGGACTCACCCCTCCACTTT
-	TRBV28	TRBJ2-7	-	CASSGGALGYEQYF	TGTGCCAGCAGTGGAGGGGCATTAGGCTACGAGCAGTACTTC
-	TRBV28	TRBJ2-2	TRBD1	CASSFRDRTPRELFF	TGTGCCAGCAGTTTTAGGGACAGAACCCCCCGGGAGCTGTTTTTT
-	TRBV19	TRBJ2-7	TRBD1	CASSTDRDSYEQYF	TGTGCCAGTAGTACAGACAGGGACTCCTACGAGCAGTACTTC
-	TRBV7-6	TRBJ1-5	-	CASSLATEGNQPQHF	TGTGCCAGCAGCTTAGCGACAGAAGGCAATCAGCCCCAGCATTTT
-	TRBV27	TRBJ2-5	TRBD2	CASSLGLAGGIQETQYF	TGTGCCAGCAGTCTGGGACTAGCGGGGGGGATCCAAGAGACCCAGTACTTC
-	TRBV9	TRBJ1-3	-	CASSAGPWGNTIYF	TGTGCCAGCAGCGCTGGGCCGTGGGGAAACACCATATATTTT
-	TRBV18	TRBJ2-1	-	CASSPTNSGSSYNEQFF	TGTGCCAGCTCACCCACAAACTCGGGGAGTTCCTACAATGAGCAGTTCTTC
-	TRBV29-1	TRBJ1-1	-	CSAAGGAGNTEAFF	TGCAGCGCCGCCGGTGGGGCTGGGAACACTGAAGCTTTCTTT
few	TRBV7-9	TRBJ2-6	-	CASSFGGSGANVLTF	TGTGCCAGCAGCTTTGGCGGCTCTGGGGCCAACGTCCTGACTTTC
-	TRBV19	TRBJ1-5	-	CASSISGMNQPQHF	TGTGCCAGTAGTATCTCGGGGATGAATCAGCCCCAGCATTTT
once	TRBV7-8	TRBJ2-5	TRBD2	CASSSPSGGARETQYF	TGTGCCAGCAGCTCACCTAGCGGGGGGGCTAGAGAGACCCAGTACTTC
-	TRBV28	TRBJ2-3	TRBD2	CASSPLAGITDTQYF	TGTGCCAGCAGTCCACTAGCGGGGATAACAGATACGCAGTATTTT
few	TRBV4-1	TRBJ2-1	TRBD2	CASSQGHHTSGYNEQFF	TGCGCCAGCAGCCAAGGCCACCATACTAGCGGGTACAATGAGCAGTTCTTC
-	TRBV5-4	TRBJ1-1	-	CASSSRVGTEAFF	TGTGCCAGCAGCTCCAGGGTGGGCACTGAAGCTTTCTTT
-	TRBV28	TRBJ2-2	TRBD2	CASSLGGTGELFF	TGTGCCAGCAGCCTGGGAGGGACCGGGGAGCTGTTTTTT
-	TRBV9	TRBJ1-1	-	CASSVGWGLDTEAFF	TGTGCCAGCAGCGTAGGGTGGGGGCTTGACACTGAAGCTTTCTTT
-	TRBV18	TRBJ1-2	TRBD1	CASSPGTDSSYTF	TGTGCCAGCTCACCGGGGACAGATTCAAGCTACACCTTC
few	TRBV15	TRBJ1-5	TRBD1	CATSREGTGASNQPQHF	TGTGCCACCAGCAGAGAAGGGACAGGGGCATCCAATCAGCCCCAGCATTTT
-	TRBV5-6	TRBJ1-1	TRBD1	CASSLRQADRARMNTEAFF	TGTGCCAGCAGCTTGAGGCAGGCGGACAGGGCTCGAATGAACACTGAAGCTTTCTTT
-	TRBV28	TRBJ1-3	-	CASSLGGSGIYF	TGTGCCAGCAGTTTAGGGGGCTCGGGCATATATTTT
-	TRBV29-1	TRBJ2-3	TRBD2	CSIASGASTDTQYF	TGCAGCATAGCAAGCGGGGCTAGCACAGATACGCAGTATTTT
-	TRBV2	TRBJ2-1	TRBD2	CASSGLAGGENEQFF	TGTGCCAGCAGCGGACTAGCGGGAGGGGAAAATGAGCAGTTCTTC
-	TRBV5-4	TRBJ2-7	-	CASSLTGPYEQYF	TGTGCCAGCAGCTTGACAGGGCCCTACGAGCAGTACTTC
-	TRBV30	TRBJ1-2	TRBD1	CAWSVRTGDGYTF	TGTGCCTGGAGTGTAAGGACAGGCGATGGCTACACCTTC
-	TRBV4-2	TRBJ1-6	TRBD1	CASSQLGTETSPLHF	TGTGCCAGCAGCCAATTAGGGACAGAAACCTCACCCCTCCACTTT
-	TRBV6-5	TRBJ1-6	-	CASKRSSYNSPLHF	TGTGCCAGCAAACGCAGCTCCTATAATTCACCCCTCCACTTT
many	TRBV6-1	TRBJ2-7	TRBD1	CASTTGGKDYEQYF	TGTGCCAGCACCACAGGGGGTAAAGACTACGAGCAGTACTTC
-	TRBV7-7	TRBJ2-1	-	CASSQGQLPYNEQFF	TGTGCTAGCAGCCAAGGACAGCTACCCTACAATGAGCAGTTCTTC
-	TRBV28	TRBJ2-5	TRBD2	CASSLRLAGGDQETQYF	TGTGCCAGCAGTTTACGGCTAGCGGGAGGGGATCAGGAGACCCAGTACTTC
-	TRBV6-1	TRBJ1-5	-	CASSVQGGPQVFVPQHF	TGTGCCAGCAGTGTTCAGGGAGGTCCCCAGGTCTTTGTGCCCCAGCATTTT
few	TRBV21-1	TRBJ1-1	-	CASSSMTAKNTEAFF	TGTGCCAGCAGCTCAATGACAGCCAAGAACACTGAAGCTTTCTTT
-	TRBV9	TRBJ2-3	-	CASSVARRASTDTQYF	TGTGCCAGCAGCGTAGCGAGGAGAGCTAGCACAGATACGCAGTATTTT
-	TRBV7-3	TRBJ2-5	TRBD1	CASSLGTDLYQTQYF	TGTGCCAGCAGCTTAGGGACAGACCTATACCAGACCCAGTACTTC
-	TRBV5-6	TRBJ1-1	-	CASSLGQWNTEAFF	TGTGCCAGCAGCTTGGGACAGTGGAACACTGAAGCTTTCTTT
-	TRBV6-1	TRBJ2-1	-	CASSDSGIYNEQFF	TGTGCCAGCAGCGATTCCGGGATTTACAATGAGCAGTTCTTC
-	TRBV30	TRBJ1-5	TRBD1	CAWSEGANQPQHF	TGTGCCTGGAGTGAGGGGGCTAATCAGCCCCAGCATTTT
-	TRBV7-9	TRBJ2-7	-	CASSSWGDYEQYF	TGTGCCAGCAGCTCGTGGGGGGACTACGAGCAGTACTTC